The 32 T cell receptor beta chains presented below share a single source sample, sequenced in a study of regulatory T cells in long-lasting Graves disease. Time point meaning: newly diagnosed GD, antithyroid drugs for less than 3 months. The TCR library was prepared using RNA isolated from PBMCs. According to the study, TCR beta libraries were built with iRepertoire HTBI primers and CDR3-region Arm-PCR. One entry per CDR3 protein results from TCRdb running MiXCR on the multiplex PCR reads. The data show some 410,000 distinct CDR3 sequences, about 15% seen once. This sample was shared with a second study, whose subject was T cells in Graves' hyperthyroidism and ophthalmopathy.

The sequenced sample was peripheral blood mononuclear cells (PBMCs), obtained at new diagnosis, from a patient treated with antithyroid drugs. The receptors stem from a woman aged 25-40 years with Graves disease.

This clonotype was counted a few times. The chain combines TRBV7-2 with TRBJ2-5; a weak D match, TRBD2 (5 bases). Germline lookup yields CDR1 SGHTA and CDR2 FQGNSA. The V end lost 3 bases, the J end lost 9 bases, and 23 bases lay between the germline ends. The CDR3 contains 16 residues. The CDR3 DNA follows: TGTGCCAGCAGCTTTTTCCCTAGTCGTGAGGCCGGGGCCCAGTACTTC. This codes for CASSFFPSREAGAQYF.

A remark on this clonotype: Relative to the germline gene, one junction end is altered; a read error may explain this. V usage is TRBV6-1 and J usage is TRBJ2-1, with no clear D. CDR1 and CDR2 from the germline V gene are MNHNS and SASEGT. The CDR3 has 15 residues. CDR3 loop: CASTPAIQLYNEQSF. Written as DNA, the CDR3 is TGTGCCAGCACCCCGGCGATCCAACTCTACAATGAGCAGTCCTTC.

CDR3 loop: CASSGRDPGSGGYTF. In nucleotides, the CDR3 is TGTGCCAGCAGCGGCCGGGACCCAGGCTCGGGTGGCTACACCTTC. V and J are TRBV7-2 and TRBJ1-2; D possibly corresponds to TRBD1 (5 bases). Germline lookup yields CDR1 SGHTA and CDR2 FQGNSA. Trimming removed 5 bases from V and 7 bases from J, with 20 bases in between. The CDR3 extends over 15 amino acids.

This clonotype was detected ten times or more. The CDR3 DNA follows: TGTGCCAGCACTGTCGAAGGTGGCACTGAAGCTTTCTTT. It is translated as CASTVEGGTEAFF. The chain uses TRBV2 and TRBJ1-1, with D uncertain. V was trimmed by 7 bases and J by 4 bases, leaving 13 bases between them. The CDR3 covers 13 residues. CDR1 is SNHLY, CDR2 FYNNEI, per germline.

This clonotype occurred a few times. The genes are TRBV20-1 and TRBJ1-1; unclear D gene. V was clipped by 4 bases and J by 3 bases, with 18 bases between them. CDR3 length equals 15 residues. Germline lookup yields CDR1 DFQATT and CDR2 SNEGSKA (reference sequence). This CDR3 is CSATPGGEVYTEAFF. The CDR3 DNA is TGCAGTGCTACGCCAGGAGGCGAGGTATACACTGAAGCTTTCTTT.

V usage is TRBV19 and J usage is TRBJ2-6; possibly TRBD1 for D (5 bases). The CDR3 spans 16 residues. CDR1 and CDR2 from the germline V gene are LNHDA and SQIVND (reference sequence). The ends were cut back, 0 bases at V and 5 bases at J, with 11 bases in the middle. In DNA, the CDR3 is TGTGCCAGTAGTATAGACAGGGCCCCTCGGGCCAACGTCCTGACTTTC. Translation gives CASSIDRAPRANVLTF.

With respect to this clonotype: A much larger clone is a single base away; this may be a read error. The chain links TRBV28 to TRBJ1-1; 9 bases are shared with TRBD1. Germline V CDR1 and CDR2: MDHEN, SYDVKM. This CDR3 has 15 residues. The CDR3 spells CANSWTGAKNTEAFF. The CDR3 DNA is TGTGCCAACAGTTGGACAGGGGCAAAGAACACTGAAGCTTTCTTT.

V gene TRBV11-2 combines with J gene TRBJ2-3, with 7 positions matching TRBD1. CDR1 is SGHAT, CDR2 FQNNGV, per germline. V lost 2 bases to trimming and J lost 4 bases; unmatched junction nucleotides: 12. The CDR3 is made up of 17 amino acids. The CDR3 loop is CASSLTSDRVCADTQYF. In DNA form, the CDR3 reads TGTGCCAGCAGCTTAACCTCTGACAGGGTATGCGCAGATACGCAGTATTTT.

This chain uses TRBV27 with TRBJ2-1, with 13 bases matching TRBD2. V lost 3 bases, J lost 8 bases, and 16 bases stayed unmatched. This CDR3 comprises 19 residues. CDR1 and CDR2 from the germline V gene are MNHEY and SMNVEV (reference sequence). The CDR3 bases are TGTGCCAGCAGTTTTCTCGGACTAGCGGGAGCTCAAGCCCCGGATGAGCAGTTCTTC. Translation: CASSFLGLAGAQAPDEQFF.

This clonotype was found a few times. The J gene is TRBJ2-2, the V gene TRBV15; D possibly corresponds to TRBD1 (7 bases). Germline V CDR1 and CDR2: LNHNV, YYDKDF (reference sequence). The length of the CDR3 is 17 residues. Trimming pared 0 bases from V and 1 base from J, leaving 12 bases between. The CDR3 loop reads CATSREEGQLNTGELFF. CDR3 DNA sequence: TGTGCCACCAGCAGAGAGGAGGGACAGCTGAACACCGGGGAGCTGTTTTTT.

This clonotype was seen at least ten times. The rearrangement joins TRBV6-2 or TRBV6-3 to TRBJ2-3; D is possibly TRBD2 (6 bases). The CDR3 extends over 12 amino acids. V was clipped by 0 bases and J by 8 bases, with 6 bases between them. Germline CDR1 reads MNHEY; CDR2 reads SVGEGT. CDR3 region: CASSYSGGTQYF. CDR3 nucleotide sequence: TGTGCCAGCAGTTACTCGGGGGGTACGCAGTATTTT.

The V and J genes are TRBV14 and TRBJ2-7; no clear D gene. Germline CDR1 and CDR2: SGHDN and FVKESK. The CDR3 loop spans 14 amino acids. V gave up 5 bases and J gave up 0 bases, with 11 bases separating them. The CDR3 DNA sequence: TGTGCCAGCAGCGTAACTCGAAGCTCCTACGAGCAGTACTTC. Encoded protein: CASSVTRSSYEQYF. The whole variable domain, filled in from reference TRBV14 and TRBJ2-7, reads EAGVTQFPSHSVIEKGQTVTLRCDPISGHDNLYWYRRVMGKEIKFLLHFVKESKQDESGMPNNRFLAERTGGTYSTLKVQPAELEDSGVYFCASSVTRSSYEQYFGPGTRLTVT.

The sample holds many counts of this clonotype. The CDR3 nucleotides read TGTGCCAGCAGCTTAGGGGGGCCGCTAGCGGGAGACATTCAGTACTTC. Translation gives CASSLGGPLAGDIQYF. This chain joins TRBV11-2 and TRBJ2-4, with 10 nucleotides matching TRBD2. This CDR3 comprises 16 residues. The germline CDR1 and CDR2 sequences are SGHAT and FQNNGV. The V gene end was trimmed by 1 base and the J gene end by 8 bases; junction bases not matched to a gene: 8.

Concerning this clonotype: One base away lies a much larger clone, so this may be a sequencing read error. The rearrangement links TRBV7-2 to TRBJ2-1; D is possibly TRBD1 or TRBD2 (5 bases each). The CDR3 loop spans 17 amino acids. Germline V CDR1 and CDR2: SGHTA, FQGNSA. The CDR3 DNA follows: TGTGCCAGCGGCTTATTGAGAGGTAGGGGACCCTACAATGAGCAGTTCTTC. Residues: CASGLLRGRGPYNEQFF. The full variable domain, completed using reference TRBV7-2 and TRBJ2-1, is GAGVSQSPSNKVTEKGKDVELRCDPISGHTALYWYRQSLGQGLEFLIYFQGNSAPDKSGLPSDRFSAERTGGSVSTLTIQRTQQEDSAVYLCASGLLRGRGPYNEQFFGPGTRLTVL.

The sample holds many counts of this clonotype. The chain combines TRBV27 with TRBJ2-1, with 7 nucleotides matching TRBD2. The V segment lost 11 bases and the J segment 5 bases; nucleotides outside the gene matches: 0. Germline V CDR1 and CDR2: MNHEY, SMNVEV (reference sequence). This CDR3 comprises 10 residues. As DNA, the CDR3 is TGTGCCGCGGGGGACAATGAGCAGTTCTTC. Translated: CAAGDNEQFF.

This clonotype was counted many times. The genes are TRBV7-9 and TRBJ2-1; TRBD1 agrees at 7 bases. The CDR3 is 19 amino acids. J was trimmed by 1 base and V by 3 bases; bases with no gene match: 15. Germline CDR1 and CDR2: SEHNR and FQNEAQ (reference sequence). The CDR3 protein is CASSLVLIRGQHSYNEQFF. Here the CDR3 DNA reads TGTGCCAGCAGCTTGGTATTAATTCGGGGACAGCATTCCTACAATGAGCAGTTCTTC.

The sample holds many counts of this clonotype. The junction differs from germline at one of its ends, possibly a read error. The gene calls are TRBV12-3 or TRBV12-4 and TRBJ2-3; D possibly matches TRBD1 or TRBD2 (6 bases each). CDR3 length: 14 amino acids. CDR3: CASSLAGEDDTQYF. The CDR3, as DNA: TGTGCCAGCAGTCTAGCAGGGGAGGATGATACGCAGTATTTT.

This clonotype was seen ten or more times. The chain links TRBV30 to TRBJ1-1; D gene unclear. V was cut by 5 bases and J by 4 bases, with 5 bases left in between. CDR3 length: 10 amino acids. CDR1 is GTSNPN, CDR2 SVGIG, per germline (reference sequence). In DNA, the CDR3 is TGTGCCTGGGGAAGCACTGAAGCTTTCTTT. Translated: CAWGSTEAFF.

This clonotype showed up many times. The chain carries TRBV15 and TRBJ1-1; D is unclear. The CDR3 loop spans 15 amino acids. Trimming cost V 5 bases and J 0 bases, with 13 bases left between them. Germline loops: CDR1 LNHNV, CDR2 YYDKDF (reference sequence). CDR3 sequence: CATSPSRRMNTEAFF. CDR3 in DNA: TGTGCCACCAGCCCCAGCAGGCGGATGAACACTGAAGCTTTCTTT.

The V gene is TRBV20-1, the J gene TRBJ2-7; the D gene is possibly TRBD2 (5 bases). The V and J ends lost 0 bases and 1 base respectively, with 13 bases between them. CDR1 DFQATT and CDR2 SNEGSKA come from the germline V gene (reference sequence). The CDR3 contains 15 residues. The CDR3 is CSARDLRTVSYEQYF. In DNA, the CDR3 is TGCAGTGCTAGAGATCTTAGGACTGTTTCCTACGAGCAGTACTTC.

Of note for this clonotype: An end of the junction does not agree with germline; a read error may underlie this. The V gene is TRBV30, the J gene TRBJ1-2; maybe TRBD1 (6 bases). This CDR3 is 15 amino acids long. Germline V CDR1 and CDR2: GTSNPN, SVGIG (reference sequence). The CDR3 region has the DNA TGTGCCTGGAGTGTAGACAGGCATAATCCCTATGGCTGCACCTTC. Its protein product is CAWSVDRHNPYGCTF.

The sample holds a few counts of this clonotype. The J gene is TRBJ1-5, the V gene TRBV20-1; D not resolved. V lost 2 bases to trimming and J lost 7 bases, with 12 bases between them. This CDR3 contains 13 residues. Germline CDR1 reads DFQATT; CDR2 reads SNEGSKA (reference sequence). The CDR3 DNA reads TGCAGTGCTAGACATAGCTTTTCGCAGCCCCAGCATTTT. It translates to CSARHSFSQPQHF.

This clonotype was detected ten times or more. The chain couples TRBV20-1 to TRBJ1-5, with TRBD1 as a possible D gene (6 bases). CDR3 length: 13 residues. CDR1 is DFQATT, CDR2 SNEGSKA, per germline (reference sequence). The ends were cut back, 5 bases at V and 3 bases at J, with 11 bases in the middle. The CDR3 sequence: CSARGLLNQPQHF. As DNA, the CDR3 is TGCAGTGCTCGGGGGCTGCTCAATCAGCCCCAGCATTTT.

J is TRBJ2-7 and V is TRBV20-1; D unresolved. The germline V and J ends were trimmed by 4 bases and 0 bases, with 19 bases remaining between them. CDR1 is DFQATT and CDR2 is SNEGSKA in the germline V gene (reference sequence). The length of the CDR3 is 16 residues. This chain's CDR3 is CSAIPLNWVNSYEQYF. The CDR3 DNA reads TGCAGTGCTATCCCATTGAATTGGGTGAACTCCTACGAGCAGTACTTC.

This clonotype was seen more than once but under ten times. The V call is TRBV5-4, the J call TRBJ2-7; D perhaps matches TRBD1 (5 bases). The CDR3 extends over 18 amino acids. In germline, CDR1 is SGHNT, CDR2 YYREEE (reference sequence). V lost 4 bases, J lost 3 bases, and 26 bases lay in between. CDR3 sequence: CASSQKITQAFLLYEQYF. DNA of the CDR3: TGTGCCAGCAGCCAAAAAATTACACAGGCATTCTTACTCTACGAGCAGTACTTC.

This clonotype has ten or more counts. The V call is TRBV10-2, the J call TRBJ2-7; 7 positions agree with TRBD2. V was clipped by 6 bases and J by 6 bases; unmatched bases: 11. This CDR3 region has 14 residues. Germline CDR1 and CDR2: WSHSY and SAAADI. The CDR3 DNA is TGCGCCAGCAGAGATGGGCGGGAGTCAGGCGAGCAGTACTTC. The encoded protein is CASRDGRESGEQYF.

This clonotype came up a few times. The chain employs TRBV29-1 and TRBJ2-7; D is possibly TRBD2 (6 bases). Germline V gene data show CDR1 as SQVTM and CDR2 as ANQGSEA. Trimming took 4 bases from V and 4 from J, leaving 11 bases between them. There are 12 residues in the CDR3. CDR3 DNA: TGCAGCGTTGGGGGGACTCGGTACGAGCAGTACTTC. This translates into CSVGGTRYEQYF.

The genes are TRBV5-6 and TRBJ2-1; 14 bases line up with TRBD2. CDR1 and CDR2 from the germline V gene are SGHDT and YYEEEE. Trimming took 2 bases from V and 9 from J; bases not matched to a gene: 7. The CDR3 spans 16 residues. DNA for the CDR3: TGTGCCAGCAGCTTAGCCGGGACTAGCGGGAGTATTGAGCAGTTCTTC. It specifies CASSLAGTSGSIEQFF.

This clonotype was observed at least ten times. This sequence joins TRBV7-2 and TRBJ2-4; D may match TRBD1 or TRBD2 (5 bases each). The V gene lost 0 bases and the J gene lost 1 base, with 16 bases spanning the gap. Germline assignment: CDR1 SGHTA and CDR2 FQGNSA. The CDR3 has 18 amino acids. Here the CDR3 DNA reads TGTGCCAGCAGCTTAGCGTGGGGCCGAGGGCCGGCCAAAAACATTCAGTACTTC. This gives the protein CASSLAWGRGPAKNIQYF.

About this clonotype itself: This may come from a read error, since a much larger clone is one base off. The rearrangement links TRBV3-1 to TRBJ2-1, with 11 bases identical to TRBD2. The CDR3 sequence is 14 residues long. Germline V gives CDR1 LGHDT, CDR2 YNNKEL (reference sequence). V dropped 4 bases and J dropped 8; count of bases not matched to a gene: 4. DNA of the CDR3: TGTGCCAGCAGCCCGTCTAGCGGGAGGTATGAGCAGTTCTTC. It specifies CASSPSSGRYEQFF.

This clonotype showed up many times. The V and J genes are TRBV28 and TRBJ1-1, with D uncertain. CDR1 and CDR2 (germline): MDHEN, SYDVKM. Trimming removed 7 bases at V and 2 bases at J, with 14 bases between. The CDR3 sequence is 14 residues long. CDR3 residues: CASIDRRGNTEAFF. CDR3 bases: TGTGCCAGCATCGACCGGCGGGGAAACACTGAAGCTTTCTTT.

This clonotype showed up many times. The rearrangement uses TRBV20-1 and TRBJ2-7; D is undetermined. The CDR3 loop spans 12 amino acids. The ends were cut back, 3 bases at V and 3 bases at J, with 9 bases in the middle. Germline assignment: CDR1 DFQATT and CDR2 SNEGSKA (reference sequence). In nucleotides, the CDR3 is TGCAGTGCTAGCCAGGATAGCTACGAGCAGTACTTC. This sequence encodes CSASQDSYEQYF.